Presented here are 8 T cell receptor beta chains from one specimen sequenced in a study of T cell changes during pregnancy in multiple sclerosis. TCRdb's copy holds only in-frame clones and misses some; the assay was immunoSEQ multiplex PCR. The sample holds tens of thousands of clones, roughly nine tenths seen once. The input for sequencing was peripheral blood, taken after pregnancy. Receptors originate from a female donor in good health, enrolled as a control in a pregnancy study.

This chain connects TRBV27 to TRBJ1-6; 7 nucleotides match TRBD1. The CDR3 runs 16 residues. Trimming at V came to 0 bases and at J to 9 bases, leaving 8 bases not matched to a gene. Germline assignment: CDR1 MNHEY and CDR2 SMNVEV (reference sequence). The CDR3 DNA reads TGTGCCAGCAGTTTATCGGGACAGACGAGCGGTTCACCCCTCCACTTT. It translates to CASSLSGQTSGSPLHF.

This chain uses TRBV27 with TRBJ1-2; D ambiguous. V gave up 1 base and J gave up 0 bases, with 9 bases separating them. Germline values: CDR1 MNHEY, CDR2 SMNVEV (reference sequence). CDR3 length: 15 residues. The CDR3 nucleotides are TGTGCCAGCAGTTTATGGCCCGGAGCTAACTATGGCTACACCTTC. It specifies CASSLWPGANYGYTF.

The V and J genes are TRBV11-2 and TRBJ2-1; 12 bases fit TRBD2. This CDR3 has 16 residues. V was pared by 5 bases and J by 9 bases, with 11 bases of the junction left unmatched. The germline gives CDR1 SGHAT, CDR2 FQNNGV. In DNA, the CDR3 is TGTGCCAGCAGCAAGTCTAGCGGGGGGGGAGGGTTTGAGCAGTTCTTC. Its protein product is CASSKSSGGGGFEQFF.

The J gene is TRBJ1-2, the V gene TRBV30; tentatively, D is TRBD1 (5 bases). Deletions cut 2 bases from V and 4 bases from J, with 14 bases between. CDR3 size: 14 residues. Per germline, CDR1 GTSNPN and CDR2 SVGIG (reference sequence). CDR3 protein: CAWSKTRDSYGYTF. DNA for the CDR3: TGTGCCTGGAGTAAGACGAGAGACAGCTATGGCTACACCTTC. Looking up the rest from reference TRBV30 and TRBJ1-2 gives the full variable domain: SQTIHQWPATLVQPVGSPLSLECTVEGTSNPNLYWYRQAAGRGLQLLFYSVGIGQISSEVPQNLSASRPQDRQFILSSKKLLLSDSGFYLCAWSKTRDSYGYTFGSGTRLTVV.

The chain uses TRBV6-6 and TRBJ2-7; no clear D gene. Germline CDR1 reads MNHNY; CDR2 reads SVGAGI (reference sequence). Trimming removed 5 bases at V and 2 bases at J, with 10 bases between. This CDR3 is 13 amino acids long. CDR3 region: CASSLTDTYEQYF. DNA for the CDR3: TGTGCCAGCAGTCTGACCGACACCTACGAGCAGTACTTC.

V is TRBV6-1 and J is TRBJ1-1; TRBD1 aligns across 10 bases. J lost 6 bases, V lost 4 bases, and 5 bases had no gene match. Germline V CDR1 and CDR2: MNHNS, SASEGT. The CDR3 runs to 14 residues. For the CDR3, the DNA is TGTGCCAGCAGTGCGACAGGGGGCTGGGCTGAAGCTTTCTTT. It specifies CASSATGGWAEAFF.

This chain uses TRBV5-1 with TRBJ2-1, with D possibly being TRBD2 (5 bases). Germline values: CDR1 SGHRS, CDR2 YFSETQ. There are 15 residues in the CDR3. Trimming left V 0 bases short and J 0 bases short, with 7 bases between. DNA of the CDR3: TGCGCCAGCAGCTTGGGCCGGGACTCCTACAATGAGCAGTTCTTC. Translation: CASSLGRDSYNEQFF.

V is TRBV4-1 and J is TRBJ2-5; 9 bases line up with TRBD2. The CDR3 sequence is 19 residues long. The V segment lost 2 bases and the J segment 2 bases; nucleotides outside the gene matches: 15. Per the germline V gene, CDR1 is MGHRA and CDR2 is YSYEKL. The CDR3 sequence: CASSQSPRGGFTVQETQYF. For the CDR3, the DNA is TGCGCCAGCAGCCAATCACCGCGGGGGGGCTTTACTGTTCAAGAGACCCAGTACTTC.